The entry below describes one TCR beta chain. The method was immunoSEQ multiplex PCR; TCRdb's version includes in-frame clones alone and lacks a portion of them. The profile shows about 41,000 clones, about 80% of them singletons. The sample is drawn from a study of T cells in localized non-small cell lung cancer. The source was PBMCs, collected before any cancer treatment. The TCR was taken from a man between 35 and 75 years old with stage II lung adenocarcinoma.

In nucleotides, the CDR3 is TGTGCCAGCCGTCCGGGACAGGGAAGAGAGACCCAGTACTTC. It codes for CASRPGQGRETQYF. This rearrangement joins TRBV5-5 to TRBJ2-5; 9 positions agree with TRBD1. Germline CDR1 reads SGHKS; CDR2 reads YYEKEE (reference sequence). This CDR3 is 14 amino acids long. V trimming: 7 bases; J trimming: 4 bases; junction bases outside the gene matches: 8.